This record covers a single TCR beta chain. Its antigen is still unknown. Germline CDR1 is LNHNV and CDR2 is YYDKDF (reference sequence). This CDR3 has 13 amino acids. The data were obtained in a study of monozygotic twins with inflammatory bowel disease. Template switching introduced UMIs that contain a 6-nucleotide sample barcode. Each CDR3 protein gets one entry in TCRdb, which reprocessed the 5' RACE reads and gives no DNA. In total, the table holds approximately 300,000 distinct CDR3 sequences. Overall study results and limits: Diversity of TCRbeta measured by inverse Simpson was lower in IBD patients than in healthy co-twins.

The chain employs TRBV15 and TRBJ1-2; TCRdb calls TRBD1, which cannot be checked without DNA. Input material: blood. This receptor was obtained from a human donor with ulcerative colitis or Crohn's disease, or a healthy co-twin of an affected twin (not recorded which). This chain's CDR3 is CATSSTGVYGYTF.